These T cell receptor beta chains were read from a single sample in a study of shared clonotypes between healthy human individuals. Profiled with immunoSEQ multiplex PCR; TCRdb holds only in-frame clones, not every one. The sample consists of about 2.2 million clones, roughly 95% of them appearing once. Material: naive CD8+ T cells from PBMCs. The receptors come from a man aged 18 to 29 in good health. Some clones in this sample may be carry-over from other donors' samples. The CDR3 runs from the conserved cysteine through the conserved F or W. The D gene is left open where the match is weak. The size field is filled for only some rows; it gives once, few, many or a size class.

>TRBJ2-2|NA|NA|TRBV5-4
CASSWVGVTGELFF
TGTGCCAGCAGCTGGGTGGGAGTGACCGGGGAGCTGTTTTTT
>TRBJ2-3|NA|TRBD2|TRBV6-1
CASSELFRGGSDTQYF
TGTGCCAGCAGTGAACTTTTCCGGGGAGGGTCAGATACGCAGTATTTT
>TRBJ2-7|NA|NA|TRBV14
CASSQESMRPEQYF
TGTGCCAGCAGCCAAGAAAGTATGAGGCCCGAGCAGTACTTC
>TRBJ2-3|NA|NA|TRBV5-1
CASSFPPQERFPDTQYF
TGCGCCAGCAGCTTTCCCCCACAGGAGAGATTTCCAGATACGCAGTATTTT
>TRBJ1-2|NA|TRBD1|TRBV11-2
CASSLRTGDNYGYTF
TGTGCCAGCAGCTTACGGACAGGGGATAACTATGGCTACACCTTC
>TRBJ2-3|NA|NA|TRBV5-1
CASSSDGLTTTDTQYF
TGCGCCAGCAGCTCGGACGGGCTTACCACCACAGATACGCAGTATTTT
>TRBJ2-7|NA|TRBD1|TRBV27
CASSFGPGTGGHEQYF
TGTGCCAGCAGTTTTGGCCCCGGGACAGGTGGCCACGAGCAGTACTTC
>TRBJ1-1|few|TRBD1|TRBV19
CASSIWDRGNTEAFF
TGTGCCAGTAGTATCTGGGACAGGGGAAACACTGAAGCTTTCTTT
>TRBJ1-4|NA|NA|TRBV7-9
CASSFPLNEKLFF
TGTGCCAGCAGCTTCCCTCTTAATGAAAAACTGTTTTTT
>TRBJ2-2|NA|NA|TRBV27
CASASRGRTGELFF
TGTGCCAGCGCGTCCAGGGGAAGGACCGGGGAGCTGTTTTTT
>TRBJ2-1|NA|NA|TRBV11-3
CASSLALYNEQFF
TGTGCCAGCAGCTTAGCGCTCTACAATGAGCAGTTCTTC
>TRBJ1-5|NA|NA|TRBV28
CASSLRQGEVVSNQPQHF
TGTGCCAGCAGTTTAAGGCAGGGCGAGGTCGTGAGCAATCAGCCCCAGCATTTT
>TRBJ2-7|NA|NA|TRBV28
CASSNPRDSLTYEQYF
TGTGCCAGCAGCAACCCGCGGGACAGCCTTACCTACGAGCAGTACTTC
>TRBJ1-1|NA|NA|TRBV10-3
CAISESIRGAEAFF
TGTGCCATCAGTGAGTCGATTCGGGGGGCTGAAGCTTTCTTT
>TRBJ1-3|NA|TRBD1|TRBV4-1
CASSQDQGAGNTIYF
TGCGCCAGCAGCCAAGACCAGGGGGCTGGAAACACCATATATTTT
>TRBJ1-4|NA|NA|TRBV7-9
CASSLPAQGHEKLFF
TGTGCCAGCAGCCTCCCGGCTCAGGGCCATGAAAAACTGTTTTTT
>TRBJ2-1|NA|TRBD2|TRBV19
CASSIDRGVSYNEQFF
TGTGCCAGTAGTATAGATCGGGGGGTCTCCTACAATGAGCAGTTCTTC
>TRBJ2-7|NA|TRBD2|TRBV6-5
CASSSQAGVFYEQYF
TGTGCCAGCAGTTCACAAGCGGGGGTCTTCTACGAGCAGTACTTC
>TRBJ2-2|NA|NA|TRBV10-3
CAISEFGFQGNSGELFF
TGTGCCATCAGTGAGTTTGGGTTCCAGGGAAATTCCGGGGAGCTGTTTTTT
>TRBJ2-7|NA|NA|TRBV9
CASSVAGSTYEQYF
TGTGCCAGCAGCGTAGCGGGGTCGACCTACGAGCAGTACTTC
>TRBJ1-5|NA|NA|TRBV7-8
CASSQGGSNQPQHF
TGTGCCAGCAGCCAAGGAGGTAGCAATCAGCCCCAGCATTTT
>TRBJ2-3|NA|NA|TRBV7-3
CASSLIGGTDTQYF
TGTGCCAGCAGCTTAATAGGAGGCACAGATACGCAGTATTTT
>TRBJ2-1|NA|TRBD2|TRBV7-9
CASSLVGGGSGSYNEQFF
TGTGCCAGCAGCTTAGTAGGCGGCGGGAGCGGGTCCTACAATGAGCAGTTCTTC
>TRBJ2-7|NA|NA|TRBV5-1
CASREGLGLSYEQYF
TGCGCCAGCAGAGAAGGGTTAGGGCTTTCCTACGAGCAGTACTTC
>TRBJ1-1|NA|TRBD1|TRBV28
CASSRQGGRTEAFF
TGTGCCAGCAGTCGACAGGGGGGGAGGACTGAAGCTTTCTTT
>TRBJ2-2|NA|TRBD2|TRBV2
CASSATGTSGRVTGELFF
TGTGCCAGCAGTGCGACCGGGACTAGCGGGAGAGTCACCGGGGAGCTGTTTTTT
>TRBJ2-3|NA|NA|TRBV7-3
CASSLRIGGPFTDTQYF
TGTGCCAGCAGCTTAAGGATCGGGGGGCCCTTCACAGATACGCAGTATTTT
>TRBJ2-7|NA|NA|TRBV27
CASSSLGRIDYEQYF
TGTGCCAGCAGTTCCCTTGGACGTATTGACTACGAGCAGTACTTC
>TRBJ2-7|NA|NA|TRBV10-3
CAISESGALEQYF
TGTGCCATCAGTGAGTCGGGGGCGCTCGAGCAGTACTTC
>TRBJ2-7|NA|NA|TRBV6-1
CASSVFYEQYF
TGTGCCAGCAGTGTGTTCTACGAGCAGTACTTC
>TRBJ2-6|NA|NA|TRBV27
CASSLLLVSGANVLTF
TGTGCCAGCAGTTTATTGTTGGTGTCTGGGGCCAACGTCCTGACTTTC
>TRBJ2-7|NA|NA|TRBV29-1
CSVDFTGSSYEQYF
TGCAGCGTCGACTTCACAGGGAGCTCCTACGAGCAGTACTTC
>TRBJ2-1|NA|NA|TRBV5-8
CASSLAPTEQFF
TGTGCCAGCAGCTTGGCCCCAACTGAGCAGTTCTTC
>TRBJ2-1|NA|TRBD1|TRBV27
CASSLFGQVRYNEQFF
TGTGCCAGCAGTTTATTCGGACAGGTTAGATACAATGAGCAGTTCTTC
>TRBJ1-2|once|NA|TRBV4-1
CASSLRAGAVGYTF
TGCGCCAGCAGCCTACGTGCGGGGGCTGTTGGCTACACCTTC
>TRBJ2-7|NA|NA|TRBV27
CASRPSGGSPYEQYF
TGTGCCAGCAGGCCTTCGGGGGGCAGCCCGTACGAGCAGTACTTC
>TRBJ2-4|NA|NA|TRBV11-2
CASSSGARSYTLAKNIQYF
TGTGCCAGCAGCTCCGGGGCGCGTTCGTACACCCTAGCCAAAAACATTCAGTACTTC
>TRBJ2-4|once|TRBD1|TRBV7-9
CASSPYPGGENIQYF
TGTGCCAGCAGCCCTTACCCAGGGGGTGAAAACATTCAGTACTTC
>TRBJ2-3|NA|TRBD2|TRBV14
CASSQDLTSGTSTDTQYF
TGTGCCAGCAGCCAAGATCTTACTAGCGGGACAAGCACAGATACGCAGTATTTT
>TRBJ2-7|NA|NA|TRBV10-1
CASSPGLNPYEQYF
TGCGCCAGCAGCCCGGGACTCAACCCCTACGAGCAGTACTTC
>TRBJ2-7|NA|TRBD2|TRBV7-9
CASSLGDMREAVEQYF
TGTGCCAGCAGCTTGGGAGACATGCGGGAGGCCGTCGAGCAGTACTTC
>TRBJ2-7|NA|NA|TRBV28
CASSLRLAPNYEQYF
TGTGCCAGCAGTTTAAGGTTGGCCCCCAACTACGAGCAGTACTTC
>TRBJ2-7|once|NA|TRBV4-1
CASSQDDLGNEQYF
TGCGCCAGCAGCCAAGATGATCTCGGCAACGAGCAGTACTTC
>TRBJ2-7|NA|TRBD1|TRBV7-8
CASSRPTGGKPYEQYF
TGTGCCAGCAGCCGCCCGACAGGGGGGAAACCCTACGAGCAGTACTTC